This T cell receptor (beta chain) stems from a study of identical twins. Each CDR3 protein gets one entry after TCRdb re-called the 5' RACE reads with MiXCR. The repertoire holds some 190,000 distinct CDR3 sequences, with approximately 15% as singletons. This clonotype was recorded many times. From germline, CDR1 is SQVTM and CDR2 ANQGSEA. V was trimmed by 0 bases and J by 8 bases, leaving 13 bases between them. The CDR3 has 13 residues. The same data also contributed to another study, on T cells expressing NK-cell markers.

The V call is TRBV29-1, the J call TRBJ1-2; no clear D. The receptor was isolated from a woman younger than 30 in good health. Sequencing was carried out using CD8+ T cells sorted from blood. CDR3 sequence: CSVEDRDGGGYTF. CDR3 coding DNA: TGCAGCGTTGAAGATCGGGATGGAGGCGGCTACACCTTC. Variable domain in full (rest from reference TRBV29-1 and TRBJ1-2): SAVISQKPSRDICQRGTSLTIQCQVDSQVTMMFWYRQQPGQSLTLIATANQGSEATYESGFVIDKFPISRPNLTFSTLTVSNMSPEDSSIYLCSVEDRDGGGYTFGSGTRLTVV.